Listed here is a single T cell receptor beta chain. In the PCR, 60 Vbeta and 13 Jbeta primers were used. Sequencing was performed with immunoSEQ multiplex PCR; in TCRdb, only in-frame clones are kept and a portion is missing. The repertoire has around 150,000 clones, under 75% of them found once; the top ten carry approximately 6.9%. The data belong to a study of cytomegalovirus exposure and HLA in healthy donors. Germline values: CDR1 SGHDN, CDR2 FVKESK. There are 15 residues in the CDR3. The receptor was isolated from a man aged 35 to 55 in good health and CMV-seropositive. Sequenced sample: PBMCs. V is TRBV14 and J is TRBJ2-5; 11 bases are a match to TRBD2. The J call may be in error: the DNA end matches TRBJ2-7 better. CDR3 amino acids: CASSQRLAGKYEQYF. In DNA, the CDR3 is TGTGCCAGCAGCCAGAGACTAGCGGGGAAGTACGAGCAGTACTTC.